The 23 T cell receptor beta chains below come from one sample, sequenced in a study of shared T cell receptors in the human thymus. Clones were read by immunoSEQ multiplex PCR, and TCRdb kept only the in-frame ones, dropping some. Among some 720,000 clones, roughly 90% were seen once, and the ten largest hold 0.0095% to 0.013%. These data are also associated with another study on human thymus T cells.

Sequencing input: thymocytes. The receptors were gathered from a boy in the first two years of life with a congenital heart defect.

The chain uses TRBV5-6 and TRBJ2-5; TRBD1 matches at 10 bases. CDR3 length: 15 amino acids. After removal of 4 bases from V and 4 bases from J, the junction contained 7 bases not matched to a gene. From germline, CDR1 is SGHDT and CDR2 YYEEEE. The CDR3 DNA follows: TGTGCCAGCAGCGGGGACAGGGGAAGGGGAGAGACCCAGTACTTC. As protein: CASSGDRGRGETQYF. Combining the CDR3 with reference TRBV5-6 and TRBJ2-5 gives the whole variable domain DAGVTQSPTHLIKTRGQQVTLRCSPKSGHDTVSWYQQALGQGPQFIFQYYEEEERQRGNFPDRFSGHQFPNYSSELNVNALLLGDSALYLCASSGDRGRGETQYFGPGTRLLVL.

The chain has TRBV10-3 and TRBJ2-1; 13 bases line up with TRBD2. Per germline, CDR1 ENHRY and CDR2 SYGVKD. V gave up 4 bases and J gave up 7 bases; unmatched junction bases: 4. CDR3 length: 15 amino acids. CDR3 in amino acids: CAISVGLAGVNEQFF. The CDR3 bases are TGTGCCATCAGTGTAGGACTAGCGGGAGTAAATGAGCAGTTCTTC.

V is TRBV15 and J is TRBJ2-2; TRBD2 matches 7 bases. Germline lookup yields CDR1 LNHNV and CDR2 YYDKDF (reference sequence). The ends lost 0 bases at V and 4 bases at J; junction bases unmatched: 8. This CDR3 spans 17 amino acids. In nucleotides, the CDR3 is TGTGCCACCAGCAGAGATGGGGCGGGAGTCCTCACCGGGGAGCTGTTTTTT. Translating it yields CATSRDGAGVLTGELFF.

As DNA, the CDR3 is TGTGCCAGCAGTTTATGGGGCCCGGACGTGACCAACTATGGCTACACCTTC. Encoded protein: CASSLWGPDVTNYGYTF. This sequence joins TRBV27 and TRBJ1-2; D possibly corresponds to TRBD1 (5 bases). Germline V gene sequence: CDR1 MNHEY, CDR2 SMNVEV (reference sequence). V was trimmed by 1 base and J by 2 bases, leaving 17 bases between them. The CDR3 is made up of 17 amino acids.

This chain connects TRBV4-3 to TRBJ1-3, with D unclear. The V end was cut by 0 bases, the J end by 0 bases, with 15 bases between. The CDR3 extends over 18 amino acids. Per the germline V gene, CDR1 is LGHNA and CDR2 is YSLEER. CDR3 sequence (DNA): TGCGCCAGCAGCCAAGATTTTCTTTCAGGTCACTCTGGAAACACCATATATTTT. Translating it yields CASSQDFLSGHSGNTIYF.

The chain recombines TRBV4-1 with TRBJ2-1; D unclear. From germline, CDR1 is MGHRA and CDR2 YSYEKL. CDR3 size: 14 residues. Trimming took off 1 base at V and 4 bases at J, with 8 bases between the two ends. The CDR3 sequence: CASSQVDTYNEQFF. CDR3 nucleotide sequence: TGCGCCAGCAGCCAAGTCGACACATACAATGAGCAGTTCTTC.

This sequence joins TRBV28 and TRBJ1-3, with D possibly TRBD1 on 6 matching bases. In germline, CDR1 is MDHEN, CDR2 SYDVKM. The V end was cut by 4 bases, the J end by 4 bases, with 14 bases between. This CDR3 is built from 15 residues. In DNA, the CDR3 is TGTGCCAGCAGTTCAGGGGCCTTATCGGGAAACACCATATATTTT. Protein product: CASSSGALSGNTIYF.

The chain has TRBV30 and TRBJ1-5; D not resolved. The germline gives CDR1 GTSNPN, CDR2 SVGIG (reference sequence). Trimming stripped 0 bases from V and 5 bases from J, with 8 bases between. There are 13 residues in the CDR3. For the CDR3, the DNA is TGTGCCTGGAGTGTACGGGTGGATCAGCCCCAGCATTTT. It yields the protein CAWSVRVDQPQHF. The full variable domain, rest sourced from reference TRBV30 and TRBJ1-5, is SQTIHQWPATLVQPVGSPLSLECTVEGTSNPNLYWYRQAAGRGLQLLFYSVGIGQISSEVPQNLSASRPQDRQFILSSKKLLLSDSGFYLCAWSVRVDQPQHFGDGTRLSIL.

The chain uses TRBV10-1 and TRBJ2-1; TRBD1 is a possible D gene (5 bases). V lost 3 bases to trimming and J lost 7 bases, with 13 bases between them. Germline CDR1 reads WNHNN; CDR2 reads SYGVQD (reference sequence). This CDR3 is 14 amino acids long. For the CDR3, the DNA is TGCGCCAGCAGTGAAGGAGATAAGGGGAATGAGCAGTTCTTC. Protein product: CASSEGDKGNEQFF.

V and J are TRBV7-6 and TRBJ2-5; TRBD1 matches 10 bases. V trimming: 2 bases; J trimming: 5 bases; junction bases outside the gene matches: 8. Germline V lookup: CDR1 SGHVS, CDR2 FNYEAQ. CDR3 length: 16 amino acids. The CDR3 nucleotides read TGTGCCAGCAGCTTAATGCCGGGACAGGGGATGGAGACCCAGTACTTC. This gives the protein CASSLMPGQGMETQYF.

This CDR3 is CASSYPGQGATDTQYF. The DNA for the CDR3 is TGTGCCAGCAGTTACCCCGGACAGGGGGCAACAGATACGCAGTATTTT. This chain connects TRBV6-5 to TRBJ2-3; 11 bases are a match to TRBD1. V was pared by 2 bases and J by 3 bases, with 4 bases of the junction left unmatched. The CDR3 contains 16 residues. Germline CDR1 MNHEY, CDR2 SVGAGI.

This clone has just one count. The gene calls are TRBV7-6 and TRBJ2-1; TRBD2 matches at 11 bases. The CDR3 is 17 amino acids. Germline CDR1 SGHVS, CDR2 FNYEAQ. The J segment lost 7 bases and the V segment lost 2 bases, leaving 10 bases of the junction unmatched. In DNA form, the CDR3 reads TGTGCCAGCAGCTTATCAGGGGTGACTAGCGGGAAAAATGAGCAGTTCTTC. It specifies CASSLSGVTSGKNEQFF.

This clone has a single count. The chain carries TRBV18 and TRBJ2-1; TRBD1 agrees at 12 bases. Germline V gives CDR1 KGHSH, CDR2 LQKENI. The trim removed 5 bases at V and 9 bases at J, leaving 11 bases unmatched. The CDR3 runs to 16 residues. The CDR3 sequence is CASSEGQGAPLSEQFF. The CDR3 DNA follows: TGTGCCAGCTCAGAGGGACAGGGGGCGCCTCTTTCTGAGCAGTTCTTC.

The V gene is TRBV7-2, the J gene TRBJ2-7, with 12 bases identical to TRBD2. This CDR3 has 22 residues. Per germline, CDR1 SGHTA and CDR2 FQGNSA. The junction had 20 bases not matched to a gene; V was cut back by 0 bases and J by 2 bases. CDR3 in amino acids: CASSLASVTSGRVHQDAYEQYF. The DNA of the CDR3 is TGTGCCAGCAGCTTAGCATCGGTGACTAGCGGGAGAGTACACCAGGACGCCTACGAGCAGTACTTC.

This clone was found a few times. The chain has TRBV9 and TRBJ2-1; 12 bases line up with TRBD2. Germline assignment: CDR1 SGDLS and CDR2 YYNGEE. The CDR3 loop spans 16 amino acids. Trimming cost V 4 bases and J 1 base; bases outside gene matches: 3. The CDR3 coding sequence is TGTGCCAGCAGCCACGGACTAGCGGGATCCTACAATGAGCAGTTCTTC. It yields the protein CASSHGLAGSYNEQFF. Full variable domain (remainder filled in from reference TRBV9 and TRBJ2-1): DSGVTQTPKHLITATGQRVTLRCSPRSGDLSVYWYQQSLDQGLQFLIQYYNGEERAKGNILERFSAQQFPDLHSELNLSSLELGDSALYFCASSHGLAGSYNEQFFGPGTRLTVL.

This chain's CDR3 is CASSLSRRLAGPYEQYF. The CDR3 bases are TGTGCCAGCAGTTTAAGCCGCCGGCTAGCGGGTCCCTACGAGCAGTACTTC. The chain is built from TRBV27 and TRBJ2-7, with 8 bases fitting TRBD2. The germline CDR1 and CDR2 sequences are MNHEY and SMNVEV (reference sequence). Losses at the gene ends were 2 bases for V and 2 bases for J; bases not matched to a gene: 11. CDR3 length: 17 residues.

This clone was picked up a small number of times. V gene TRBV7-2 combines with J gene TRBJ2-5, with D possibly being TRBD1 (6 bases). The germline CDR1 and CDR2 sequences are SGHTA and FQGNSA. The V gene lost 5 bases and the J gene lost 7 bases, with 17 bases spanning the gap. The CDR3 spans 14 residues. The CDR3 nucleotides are TGTGCCAGCAGCGGGGGCAGGGTGGAGGTGACCCAGTACTTC. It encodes CASSGGRVEVTQYF.

The CDR3 DNA is TGTGCCAGCAGTTGCATCACAGGGGACGAGCAGTACTTC. Encoded protein: CASSCITGDEQYF. The gene calls are TRBV6-5 and TRBJ2-7, with 7 bases aligning to TRBD1. The J segment lost 5 bases and the V segment lost 4 bases, leaving 5 bases of the junction unmatched. CDR3 length: 13 residues. Germline lookup yields CDR1 MNHEY and CDR2 SVGAGI.

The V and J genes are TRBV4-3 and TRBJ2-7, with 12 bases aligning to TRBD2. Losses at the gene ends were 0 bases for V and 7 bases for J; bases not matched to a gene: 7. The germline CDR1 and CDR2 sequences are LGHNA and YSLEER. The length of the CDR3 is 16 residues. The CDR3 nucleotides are TGCGCCAGCAGCCAAGATAAGCCTAGCGGGAGGGCGGAGCAGTACTTC. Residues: CASSQDKPSGRAEQYF.

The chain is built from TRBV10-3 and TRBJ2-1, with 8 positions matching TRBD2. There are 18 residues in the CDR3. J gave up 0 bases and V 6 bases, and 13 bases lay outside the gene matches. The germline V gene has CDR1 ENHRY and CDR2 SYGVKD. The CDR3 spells CAIRSQSGRPPSYNEQFF. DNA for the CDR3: TGTGCCATCAGGAGCCAGAGCGGGAGACCCCCCTCCTACAATGAGCAGTTCTTC.

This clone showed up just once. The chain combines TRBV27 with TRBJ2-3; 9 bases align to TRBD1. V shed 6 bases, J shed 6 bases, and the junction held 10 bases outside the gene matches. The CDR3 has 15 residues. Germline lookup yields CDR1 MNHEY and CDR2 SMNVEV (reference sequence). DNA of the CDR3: TGTGCCAGCAGCTTAATACAGGGGGCAGGGGATACGCAGTATTTT. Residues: CASSLIQGAGDTQYF.

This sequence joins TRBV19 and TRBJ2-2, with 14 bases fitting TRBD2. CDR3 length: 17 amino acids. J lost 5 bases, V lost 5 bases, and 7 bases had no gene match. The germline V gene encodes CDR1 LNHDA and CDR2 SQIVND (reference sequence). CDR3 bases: TGTGCCAGTAGTCTCGCGACTAGCGGGGGGGTAACCGGGGAGCTGTTTTTT. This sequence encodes CASSLATSGGVTGELFF.

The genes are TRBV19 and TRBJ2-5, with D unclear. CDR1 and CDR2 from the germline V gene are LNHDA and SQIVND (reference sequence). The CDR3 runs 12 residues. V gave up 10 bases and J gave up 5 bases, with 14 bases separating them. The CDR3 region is CATSDNGETQYF. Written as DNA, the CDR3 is TGTGCCACCAGCGATAATGGGGAGACCCAGTACTTC.